This TCR beta chain was observed in a study of cytomegalovirus exposure and HLA in healthy donors. Whole-study results and caveats: A few of the chains that were CMV-associated were confirmed in vitro to be specific for CMV antigens. TCR beta chains numbering some 160 were designated cytomegalovirus-associated.

The assay was immunoSEQ multiplex PCR, and TCRdb's table has in-frame clones only and misses some. The data contain 150,000 to 200,000 clones, about 83% of them singletons. About this clone itself: Its antigen remains unidentified.

In germline, CDR1 is SNHLY, CDR2 FYNNEI. The CDR3 totals 19 residues. V lost 0 bases, J lost 5 bases, and 15 bases stayed unmatched. The V gene is TRBV2, the J gene TRBJ2-3, with TRBD1 matching 9 bases. The receptor was derived from a woman between 18 and 30 years old in good health and CMV-seronegative. Sequenced material: PBMCs. The CDR3 here is CASSEAHYGPQGARDTQYF. CDR3 sequence (DNA): TGTGCCAGCAGTGAAGCGCACTATGGACCACAGGGGGCGCGAGATACGCAGTATTTT. The full variable domain, rest sourced from reference TRBV2 and TRBJ2-3, is EPEVTQTPSHQVTQMGQEVILRCVPISNHLYFYWYRQILGQKVEFLVSFYNNEISEKSEIFDDQFSVERPDGSNFTLKIRSTKLEDSAMYFCASSEAHYGPQGARDTQYFGPGTRLTVL.